These 10 T cell receptor beta chains came from one sample sequenced in a study of blood T cell repertoires in COVID-19. Sequencing used immunoSEQ multiplex PCR; TCRdb keeps in-frame clones, though not all of them. The sample has hundreds of thousands of clones, 80% seen once. Sequencing was performed on PBMCs or T cells enriched from blood (not recorded which). Receptors were obtained from a man in his thirties or forties with acute COVID-19.

V usage is TRBV3-1 (or the pseudogene TRBV3-2) and J usage is TRBJ2-3, with D perhaps TRBD1 (6 bases). The CDR3 spans 16 residues. Germline CDR1 reads LGHDT; CDR2 reads YNNKEL (reference sequence). Trimming shortened V by 1 base and J by 1 base, and 12 bases separated the two germline ends. The CDR3 DNA is TGTGCCAGCAGCCAAGGGCTGGGGGCTCGCACAGATACGCAGTATTTT. It yields the protein CASSQGLGARTDTQYF.

The rearrangement uses TRBV7-3 and TRBJ2-5; D may be TRBD2 (7 bases). V was trimmed by 1 base and J by 5 bases, leaving 14 bases between them. The CDR3 covers 15 residues. Per the germline V gene, CDR1 is SGHTA and CDR2 is FQGTGA. The CDR3 is CASSLSRGGAETQYF. As DNA, the CDR3 is TGTGCCAGCAGCTTAAGTCGAGGGGGGGCGGAGACCCAGTACTTC.

The chain carries TRBV24-1 and TRBJ2-3, with D perhaps TRBD1 (5 bases). There are 14 residues in the CDR3. Between the trimmed V and J ends, which lost 1 base and 2 bases, there was a span of 6 bases. CDR1 is KGHDR, CDR2 SFDVKD, per germline. CDR3 sequence: CATSDLGVTDTQYF. The DNA of the CDR3 is TGTGCCACCAGTGATTTAGGGGTCACAGATACGCAGTATTTT.

The chain has TRBV3-1 (or the pseudogene TRBV3-2) and TRBJ1-2; possible D gene TRBD1, 6 bases. The CDR3 is made up of 15 amino acids. Germline loops: CDR1 LGHDT, CDR2 YNNKEL (reference sequence). Trimming cost V 0 bases and J 4 bases, with 12 bases left between them. The DNA of the CDR3 is TGTGCCAGCAGCCAAGATCCAGGGGTGGGCTATGGCTACACCTTC. This gives the protein CASSQDPGVGYGYTF.

J is TRBJ1-4 and V is TRBV5-4, with D possibly TRBD1 on 6 matching bases. This CDR3 has 14 amino acids. The V gene lost 5 bases and the J gene lost 7 bases, with 15 bases spanning the gap. From germline, CDR1 is SGHNT and CDR2 YYREEE (reference sequence). In nucleotides, the CDR3 is TGTGCCAGCAGGGGTGTGGGCAGGGGTGAAAAACTGTTTTTT. Translating gives CASRGVGRGEKLFF.

The chain is built from TRBV19 and TRBJ2-1; tentatively, D is TRBD2 (6 bases). V was pared by 2 bases and J by 8 bases, with 16 bases between. Germline CDR1 and CDR2: LNHDA and SQIVND (reference sequence). The CDR3 has 15 amino acids. The CDR3 DNA reads as TGTGCCAGTAGTATACAAGGGGCGGGGTGGTATGAGCAGTTCTTC. Translation gives CASSIQGAGWYEQFF.

The rearrangement links TRBV5-1 to TRBJ1-1; D gene uncertain. The CDR3 length is 13 residues. V was trimmed by 0 bases and J by 3 bases, leaving 6 bases between them. The germline V gene encodes CDR1 SGHRS and CDR2 YFSETQ. CDR3 region: CASSLDGYTEAFF. The DNA for the CDR3 is TGCGCCAGCAGCTTGGACGGGTACACTGAAGCTTTCTTT.

The gene calls are TRBV6-4 and TRBJ1-3; the match to TRBD1 covers 7 bases. This CDR3 contains 18 residues. Looked up from germline, CDR1 is MRHNA and CDR2 is SNTAGT. Trimming took 8 bases from V and 0 from J; bases not matched to a gene: 16. The CDR3 DNA sequence: TGTGCCAGCCCTCGTGGGGGTCAAGACAGGGCCTCTGGAAACACCATATATTTT. Its protein is CASPRGGQDRASGNTIYF.

The gene calls are TRBV6-5 and TRBJ2-1; D may be TRBD2 (7 bases). With 6 bases removed from V and 1 base from J, the gap between germline ends came to 13 bases. The CDR3 runs 15 residues. The V gene's germline CDR1 is MNHEY and CDR2 SVGAGI. For the CDR3, the DNA is TGTGCCAGCAGGAGGGGGGGGCGATCCTACAATGAGCAGTTCTTC. It translates to CASRRGGRSYNEQFF.

The J gene is TRBJ2-7, the V gene TRBV9; 8 bases match TRBD2. The CDR3 has 16 amino acids. V was clipped by 7 bases and J by 5 bases; unmatched bases: 17. Germline CDR1 reads SGDLS; CDR2 reads YYNGEE. The CDR3 is CASSRWGAGRGDEQYF. The CDR3 nucleotides are TGTGCCAGCTCTAGGTGGGGGGCCGGGCGGGGGGACGAGCAGTACTTC.